These T cell receptor beta chains were read from a single sample in a study of early T cells in non-severe SARS-CoV-2 infection. TCRdb used MiXCR to reprocess the 5' RACE reads, holding one entry per CDR3 protein. The profile shows some 48,000 distinct CDR3 sequences, less than 15% of them singletons. The specimen sequenced was whole blood. The source is an adult who was a healthcare worker with PCR-confirmed SARS-CoV-2 infection or an uninfected control (not recorded which). The CDR3 runs from the conserved cysteine through the conserved F or W. For some rows the clone size is stated as once, few or many, or as a class when expanded; others skip it.

V gene: TRBV10-3
clone size: few
CDR3 protein: CAIGGQGGNSPLHF

V gene: TRBV3-1
clone size: -
CDR3 protein: CASSQDDIGYGYTF

V gene: TRBV2
clone size: few
CDR3 protein: CASSKPTGTIIYSPLHF

V gene: TRBV2
clone size: -
CDR3 protein: CASSRGQSEKLFF

V gene: TRBV28
clone size: few
CDR3 protein: CASRGTDTQYF

V gene: TRBV2
clone size: many
CDR3 protein: CASSGVVNTEAFF

V gene: TRBV20-1
clone size: few
CDR3 protein: CSAATGGVGQYF

V gene: TRBV6-5
clone size: -
CDR3 protein: CASSFTPGWGINYGYTF

V gene: TRBV7-8
clone size: -
CDR3 protein: CASSLGTSGNYEQYF

V gene: TRBV7-2
clone size: few
CDR3 protein: CASSLLGSEQYF

V gene: TRBV12-3/TRBV12-4
clone size: -
CDR3 protein: CASTVHFSYGYTF

V gene: TRBV12-3/TRBV12-4
clone size: few
CDR3 protein: CASSFNTGANSPLHF

V gene: TRBV5-1
clone size: many
CDR3 protein: CASSSGPSDEQFF

V gene: TRBV4-2
clone size: few
CDR3 protein: CASSRGGQANTEAFF

V gene: TRBV15
clone size: many
CDR3 protein: CATSEQGANTEAFF

V gene: TRBV24-1
clone size: few
CDR3 protein: CATSDPDDPSQYF

V gene: TRBV7-9
clone size: -
CDR3 protein: CASSSDPYGYTF

V gene: TRBV20-1
clone size: many
CDR3 protein: CSARRLATGANTGELFF

V gene: TRBV20-1
clone size: few
CDR3 protein: CSAVTGQGFSLHF

V gene: TRBV5-1
clone size: many
CDR3 protein: CASSPGTGTTTNEQYF

V gene: TRBV29-1
clone size: few
CDR3 protein: CSVARGPNQPQHF

V gene: TRBV5-1
clone size: many
CDR3 protein: CASSPLPGGINEQFF

V gene: TRBV30
clone size: few
CDR3 protein: CAWFRWTEAFF

V gene: TRBV29-1
clone size: few
CDR3 protein: CSVGLAFEQYF

V gene: TRBV29-1
clone size: many
CDR3 protein: CSALSGSPYEQYF

V gene: TRBV12-3/TRBV12-4
clone size: -
CDR3 protein: CAIPGQGAGGYTF

V gene: TRBV28
clone size: -
CDR3 protein: CASTLTGDSYEQYF

V gene: TRBV29-1
clone size: few
CDR3 protein: CSAGQTLNTGELFF

V gene: TRBV7-6
clone size: -
CDR3 protein: CASSRQGEVGEKLFF

V gene: TRBV2
clone size: many
CDR3 protein: CASPSGSRGLEETQYF

V gene: TRBV7-2
clone size: -
CDR3 protein: CASSLEVLPNQPQHF

V gene: TRBV2
clone size: -
CDR3 protein: CASSGATGQETQYF

V gene: TRBV4-1
clone size: -
CDR3 protein: CASSQGLNTGELFF

V gene: TRBV15
clone size: many
CDR3 protein: CATSPRLAADTQYF

V gene: TRBV18
clone size: many
CDR3 protein: CASSPSGREQYF

V gene: TRBV7-9
clone size: -
CDR3 protein: CASSLSPSYYEQYF

V gene: TRBV21-1
clone size: -
CDR3 protein: CASSKFGYSNQPQHF

V gene: TRBV7-9
clone size: many
CDR3 protein: CASSLARDGPYNEQFF

V gene: TRBV7-3
clone size: many
CDR3 protein: CASSSLPGPQETQYF

V gene: TRBV14
clone size: many
CDR3 protein: CASSQDLGQVNTEAFF

V gene: TRBV7-2
clone size: few
CDR3 protein: CASRPHTGELFF

V gene: TRBV4-1
clone size: -
CDR3 protein: CASSQRQGIGYGYTF

V gene: TRBV5-1
clone size: few
CDR3 protein: CASSLLQGSLIF

V gene: TRBV20-1
clone size: few
CDR3 protein: CSARGTGGTYNEQFF

V gene: TRBV2
clone size: -
CDR3 protein: CASKWESSDSPLHF

V gene: TRBV11-2
clone size: -
CDR3 protein: CASSSTTPSYEQYF